This entry features one TCR beta chain sequence. Its specificity is not known. The data are from a study of T cell repertoires in cytomegalovirus infection. Looking at the study overall: HLA-B-restricted CMV epitopes that are well studied were used alongside recently identified HLA-C-restricted ones. Public signatures in TCR beta pointed to CMV infection and matching HLA type. Study-wide points: HLA-C-restricted CMV clonotypes gave the most frequent clonotype in two of eight donors. The cumulative frequency of public TCR beta families identified carriers of CMV plus the relevant HLA.

TCRdb reprocessed the reads via MiXCR and lists one record per CDR3 protein. Among 140,000 to 150,000 distinct CDR3 sequences, 25% to 35% were seen once, and the ten largest hold 45% to 60%. V was trimmed by 0 bases and J by 6 bases, leaving 17 bases between them. This CDR3 is built from 15 residues. Germline CDR1 is DFQATT and CDR2 is SNEGSKA (reference sequence). The sequencing used CD8+ T cells from cultured PBMCs, collected from culture after CMV antigen stimulation. The sequence was obtained from a human donor in good health (CMV status not recorded). Some clones in this sample may be carry-over from other donors' samples. V and J are TRBV20-1 and TRBJ1-1; D gene ambiguous. CDR3 bases: TGCAGTGCTAGAGACCCTTTGCTAGGGTACGCTGAAGCTTTCTTT. It encodes CSARDPLLGYAEAFF.